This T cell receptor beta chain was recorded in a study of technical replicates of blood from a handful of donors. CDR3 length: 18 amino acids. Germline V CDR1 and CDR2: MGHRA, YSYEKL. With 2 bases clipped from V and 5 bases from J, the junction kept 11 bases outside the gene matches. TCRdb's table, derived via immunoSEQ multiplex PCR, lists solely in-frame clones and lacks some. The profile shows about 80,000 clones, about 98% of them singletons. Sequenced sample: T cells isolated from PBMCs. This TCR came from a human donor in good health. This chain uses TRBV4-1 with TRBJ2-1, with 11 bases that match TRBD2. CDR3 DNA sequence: TGCGCCAGCAGCCAATTGATCATAGCGGGGGGGCGGGACAATGAGCAGTTCTTC. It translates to CASSQLIIAGGRDNEQFF.